Following are 2 T cell receptor beta chains from one sample sequenced in a study of beta chain features in type 1 diabetes. TCRB transcripts that were expressed got sequenced, as all of the isolated RNA had been reverse transcribed. Profiled with immunoSEQ multiplex PCR; TCRdb holds only in-frame clones, not every one. The repertoire consists of roughly 170,000 clones, with 13% occurring once and the leading ten covering 0.62%. What was sequenced was central memory CD4+ T cells from blood. These TCRs come from a young woman in good health.

This clone was picked up a small number of times. The chain carries TRBV7-9 and TRBJ2-1, with D unresolved. The CDR3 has 13 residues. Trimming removed 0 bases from V and 6 bases from J, with 6 bases in between. Germline V gene lookup returns CDR1 SEHNR and CDR2 FQNEAQ (reference sequence). This CDR3 reads CASSLAGSNEQFF. CDR3 coding DNA: TGTGCCAGCAGCTTAGCTGGTAGCAATGAGCAGTTCTTC.

This clone was detected only a few times. This chain links TRBV7-2 with TRBJ1-2, with 7 bases lining up with TRBD1. Germline trimming cut 1 base from V and 8 bases from J; bases unmatched to any gene: 4. The CDR3 runs 13 residues. The V gene's germline CDR1 is SGHTA and CDR2 FQGNSA. This CDR3 is CASSLEGARGYTF. CDR3 coding DNA: TGTGCCAGCAGCTTAGAGGGGGCGCGAGGCTACACCTTC.